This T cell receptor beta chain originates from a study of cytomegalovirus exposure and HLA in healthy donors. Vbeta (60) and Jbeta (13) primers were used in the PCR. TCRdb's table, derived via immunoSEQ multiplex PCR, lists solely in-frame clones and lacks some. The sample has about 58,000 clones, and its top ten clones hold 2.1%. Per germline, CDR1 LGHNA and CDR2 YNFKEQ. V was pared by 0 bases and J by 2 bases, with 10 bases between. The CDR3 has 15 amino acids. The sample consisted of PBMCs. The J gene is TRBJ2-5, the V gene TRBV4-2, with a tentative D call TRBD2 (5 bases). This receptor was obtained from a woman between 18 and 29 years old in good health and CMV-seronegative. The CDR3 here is CASSQERTSQETQYF. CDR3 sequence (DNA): TGTGCCAGCAGCCAAGAACGGACTTCACAAGAGACCCAGTACTTC.